Reported below is one TCR beta chain. The antigen is not known. This record comes from a study of T cell repertoires in cytomegalovirus infection. About the study: TCR beta signatures that were public indicated CMV infection and matching HLA type.

The CDR3 is 18 amino acids. The ends lost 1 base at V and 9 bases at J; junction bases unmatched: 12. CDR1 is SEHNR, CDR2 FQNEAQ, per germline (reference sequence). Each CDR3 protein gets one entry after TCRdb re-called the reads with MiXCR. The sample includes approximately 120,000 distinct CDR3 sequences, more than 30% of them seen just once. The clonotype comes from a human donor in good health (CMV status not recorded). Some clones in this sample may be carry-over from other donors' samples. Sequenced material: CD8+ T cells from cultured PBMCs, taken from culture after CMV antigen stimulation. The V gene is TRBV7-9, the J gene TRBJ2-1, with 13 bases identical to TRBD2. The CDR3 here is CASSLGGLAGLGHGEQFF. The CDR3 DNA is TGTGCCAGCAGCTTAGGGGGACTAGCGGGGCTGGGCCATGGTGAGCAGTTCTTC.